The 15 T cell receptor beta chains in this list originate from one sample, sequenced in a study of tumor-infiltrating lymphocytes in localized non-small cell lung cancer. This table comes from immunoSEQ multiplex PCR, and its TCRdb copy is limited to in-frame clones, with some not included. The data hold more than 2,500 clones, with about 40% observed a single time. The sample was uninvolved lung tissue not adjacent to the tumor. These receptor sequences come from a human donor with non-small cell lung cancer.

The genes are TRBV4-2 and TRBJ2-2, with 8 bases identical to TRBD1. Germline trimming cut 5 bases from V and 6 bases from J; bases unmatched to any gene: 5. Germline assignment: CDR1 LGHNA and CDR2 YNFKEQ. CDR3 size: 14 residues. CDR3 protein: CASSMTGDAGELFF. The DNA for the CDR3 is TGTGCCAGCAGCATGACAGGGGACGCCGGGGAGCTGTTTTTT.

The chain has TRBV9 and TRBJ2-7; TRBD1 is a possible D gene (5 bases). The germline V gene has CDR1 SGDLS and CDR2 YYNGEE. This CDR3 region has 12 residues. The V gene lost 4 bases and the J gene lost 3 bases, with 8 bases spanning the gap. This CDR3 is CASSLDNYEQYF. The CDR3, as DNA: TGTGCCAGCAGCCTGGACAACTACGAGCAGTACTTC.

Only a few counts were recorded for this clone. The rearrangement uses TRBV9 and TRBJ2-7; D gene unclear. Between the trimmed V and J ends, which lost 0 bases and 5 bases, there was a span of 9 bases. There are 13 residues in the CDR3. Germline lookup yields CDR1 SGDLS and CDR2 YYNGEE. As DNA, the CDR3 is TGTGCCAGCAGCGTAGAATTAGGGAACGAGCAGTACTTC. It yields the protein CASSVELGNEQYF.

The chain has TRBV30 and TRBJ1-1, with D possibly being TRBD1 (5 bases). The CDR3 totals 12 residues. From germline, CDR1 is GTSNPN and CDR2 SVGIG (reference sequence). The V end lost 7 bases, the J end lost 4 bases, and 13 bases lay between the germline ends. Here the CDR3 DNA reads TGTGCCTTTTCCCAGGGAGGCACTGAAGCTTTCTTT. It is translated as CAFSQGGTEAFF. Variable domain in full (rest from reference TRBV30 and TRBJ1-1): SQTIHQWPATLVQPVGSPLSLECTVEGTSNPNLYWYRQAAGRGLQLLFYSVGIGQISSEVPQNLSASRPQDRQFILSSKKLLLSDSGFYLCAFSQGGTEAFFGQGTRLTVV.

Here the CDR3 reads CASRVGDIQYF. CDR3 nucleotide sequence: TGTGCCTCGAGAGTGGGGGACATTCAGTACTTC. The rearrangement joins TRBV6-5 to TRBJ2-4; D is tentatively TRBD1 or TRBD2 (5 bases each). V was trimmed by 11 bases and J by 8 bases, leaving 13 bases between them. The CDR3 is 11 residues long. In germline, CDR1 is MNHEY, CDR2 SVGAGI.

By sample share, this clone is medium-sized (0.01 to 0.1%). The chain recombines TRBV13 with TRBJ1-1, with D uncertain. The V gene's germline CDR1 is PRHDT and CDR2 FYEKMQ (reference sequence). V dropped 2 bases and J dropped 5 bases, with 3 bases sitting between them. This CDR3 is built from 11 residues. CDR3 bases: TGTGCCAGCAGCTTACAGACTGAAGCTTTCTTT. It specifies CASSLQTEAFF.

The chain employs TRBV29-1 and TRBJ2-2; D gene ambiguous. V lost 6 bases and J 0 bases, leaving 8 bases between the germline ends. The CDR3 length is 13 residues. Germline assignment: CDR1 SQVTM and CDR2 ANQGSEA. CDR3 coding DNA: TGCAGCGTGAGAAACGCGAACACCGGGGAGCTGTTTTTT. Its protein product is CSVRNANTGELFF.

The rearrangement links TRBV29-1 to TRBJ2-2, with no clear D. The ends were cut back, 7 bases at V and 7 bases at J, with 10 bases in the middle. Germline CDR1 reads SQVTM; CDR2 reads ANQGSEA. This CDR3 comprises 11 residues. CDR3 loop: CSGWKNGELFF. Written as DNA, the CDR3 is TGCAGCGGCTGGAAGAACGGGGAGCTGTTTTTT.

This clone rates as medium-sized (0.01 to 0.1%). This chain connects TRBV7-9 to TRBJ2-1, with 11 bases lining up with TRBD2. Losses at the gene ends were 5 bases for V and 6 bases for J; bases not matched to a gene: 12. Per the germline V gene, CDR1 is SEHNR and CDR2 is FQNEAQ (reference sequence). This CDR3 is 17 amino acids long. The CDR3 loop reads CASSPKRLAGSPNEQFF. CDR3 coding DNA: TGTGCCAGCAGCCCAAAAAGACTAGCGGGGTCCCCCAATGAGCAGTTCTTC.

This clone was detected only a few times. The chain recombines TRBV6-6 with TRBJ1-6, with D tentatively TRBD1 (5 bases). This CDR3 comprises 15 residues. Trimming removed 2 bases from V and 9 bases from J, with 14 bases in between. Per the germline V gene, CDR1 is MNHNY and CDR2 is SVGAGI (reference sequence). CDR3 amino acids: CASSYEGRGRSPLHF. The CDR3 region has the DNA TGTGCCAGCAGTTACGAGGGGCGCGGTCGTTCACCCCTCCACTTT.

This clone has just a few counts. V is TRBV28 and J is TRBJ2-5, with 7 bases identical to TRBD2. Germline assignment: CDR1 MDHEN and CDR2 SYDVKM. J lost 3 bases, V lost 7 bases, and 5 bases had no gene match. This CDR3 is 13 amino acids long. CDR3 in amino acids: CASNVRGEETQYF. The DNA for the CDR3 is TGTGCCAGCAATGTCCGGGGGGAAGAGACCCAGTACTTC.

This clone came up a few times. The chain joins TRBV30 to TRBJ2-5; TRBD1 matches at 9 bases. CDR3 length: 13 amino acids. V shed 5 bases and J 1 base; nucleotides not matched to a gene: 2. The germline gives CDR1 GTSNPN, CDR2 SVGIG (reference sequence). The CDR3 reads CAWDRGGQETQYF. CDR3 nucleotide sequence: TGTGCCTGGGACAGGGGGGGCCAAGAGACCCAGTACTTC.

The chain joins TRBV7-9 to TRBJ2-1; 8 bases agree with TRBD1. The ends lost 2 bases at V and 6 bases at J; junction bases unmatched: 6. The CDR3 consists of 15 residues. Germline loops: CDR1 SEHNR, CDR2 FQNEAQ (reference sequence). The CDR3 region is CASSLLEDRANEQFF. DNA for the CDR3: TGTGCCAGCAGCTTACTAGAGGACAGGGCCAATGAGCAGTTCTTC.

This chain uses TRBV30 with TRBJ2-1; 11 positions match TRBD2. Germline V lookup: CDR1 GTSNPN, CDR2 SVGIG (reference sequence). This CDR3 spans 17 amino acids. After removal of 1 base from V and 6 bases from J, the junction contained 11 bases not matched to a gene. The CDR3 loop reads CAWSGSLLAGESNEQFF. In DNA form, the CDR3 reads TGTGCCTGGAGTGGCTCCTTACTAGCGGGAGAGTCCAATGAGCAGTTCTTC. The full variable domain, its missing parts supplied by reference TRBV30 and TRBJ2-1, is SQTIHQWPATLVQPVGSPLSLECTVEGTSNPNLYWYRQAAGRGLQLLFYSVGIGQISSEVPQNLSASRPQDRQFILSSKKLLLSDSGFYLCAWSGSLLAGESNEQFFGPGTRLTVL.

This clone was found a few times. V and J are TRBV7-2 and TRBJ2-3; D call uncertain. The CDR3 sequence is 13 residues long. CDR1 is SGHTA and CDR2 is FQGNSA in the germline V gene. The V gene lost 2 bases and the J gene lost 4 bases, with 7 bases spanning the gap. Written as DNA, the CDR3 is TGTGCCAGCAGCTTATTTCTCGCAGATACGCAGTATTTT. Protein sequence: CASSLFLADTQYF.